This entry concerns a single TCR beta chain. The sample belongs to a study of blood T cell repertoires in COVID-19. Study-wide context: Researchers got acute and convalescent COVID-19 samples from the United States, Italy and Spain. In each case, the material was cDNA or gDNA derived from T cells, B-cell-depleted T cells, or PBMCs.

The authors' processing: From reference gene primer amplification, estimates of nucleated cell counts were derived. Clones were sequenced by immunoSEQ multiplex PCR, and TCRdb holds only the in-frame ones, with some missing. The DNA gave D and trimming, while V, J and clone size come from that table. This table has 200,000 to 300,000 clones, 85% appearing once. Trimming cost V 5 bases and J 5 bases, with 12 bases left between them. The CDR3 runs to 13 residues. The germline V gene encodes CDR1 SEHNR and CDR2 FQNEAQ (reference sequence). The chain carries TRBV7-9 and TRBJ1-1; weak D call: TRBD1 (5 bases). Sequenced: peripheral blood. This sequence originates from a woman aged 60-75 years with active or convalescent COVID-19. The CDR3: CASSHGRGTEAFF. The CDR3 nucleotides read TGTGCCAGCAGCCACGGACGGGGGACTGAAGCTTTCTTT.